This TCR beta chain was obtained from a study of cytomegalovirus exposure and HLA in healthy donors (dated by TCRdb to about 2017). A note on the overall study: According to an earlier analysis of several hundred of the donors, about 170 million T cells yielded roughly 110 million unique TCR beta sequences and 276 Gb of sequence data. Around 320 gigabases of sequencing data and roughly 90 million unique TCR sequences were included in an early release covering several hundred HLA-typed donors. Among the 398 genotyped donors, around 79% belonged to the genetic ancestry cluster associated with self-reported Caucasian donors. The study was designed to test whether signatures of past pathogen exposure could be identified by cataloging public T cell receptors. The study profiled the T cell repertoires of 666 subjects by immunosequencing and related them to cytomegalovirus serostatus. Along with the approximately 650-subject first cohort, a separate validation cohort of over a hundred different subjects was used. To predict cytomegalovirus infection status, the study brought together high-throughput TCR immunosequencing, statistical association of individual TCRs with disease status, and machine learning. To study patterns of TCR occurrence, a later analysis re-analyzed previously published TCR beta repertoires from 550 to 800 donors and added high-resolution HLA genotyping. Rather than drawing on any new phenotypic data, the later analysis identified candidate immune exposures from TCR beta sequences and the way those sequences occurred across donors. To decide whether each TCR beta V gene segment behaved as functional or pseudogenic, an earlier analysis of approximately 590 of the donors relied on high-throughput TCR beta sequencing. Donor age, sex, ethnicity and CMV serostatus were compiled together with the repertoire data. A later genetic analysis took genome-wide SNP genotypes for about 65% of the 666 donors and used that subset as a discovery cohort. All discovery cohort repertoires had been generated on a single sequencing platform. HLA typing included class I and class II loci at four-digit resolution. Typing coverage varied by locus: roughly 620-640 donors for A, B, C, DRB1 and DQB1; roughly 510 for DQA1; over 600 for DPA1; some 470 for DPB1. Four or five DR-DQ haplotypes were handled as single units for association and clustering because linkage in the cohort was strong. Across around 400 genotyped donors of the cohort, an average of about 200,000 unique TCR beta nucleotide sequences per donor were sequenced, and around 20% of those sequences were non-productive. The paper as a whole reports these results and caveats: A cluster of highly shared sequence variants was judged likely to be a technical artifact of the sequencing pipeline. In a later analysis, HLA-associated TCR beta chains were found to be more clonally expanded and to have lower generation probabilities than equally common non-associated chains. In an earlier analysis of some 540 of the donors, most TCR beta V segments appeared in productive rearrangements about 90% or about 30% of the time, broadly matching IMGT annotations. Across donors, most TCR sequences were observed very rarely, whereas some public TCRs were present in many individuals. HLA typing was unavailable for some donors at each locus, so association tests used only the typed subset. Assigning TCR associations to individual alleles was difficult when HLA alleles, especially DR and DQ, strongly co-occurred. In a later genetic analysis, fewer N-insertions in productive TCRs were reported among donors in an Asian-associated ancestry cluster than the approximately 710-donor mean. In a later analysis, most CMV-associated TCR beta chains were found to appear HLA-restricted, with HLA associations seemingly driven largely by CMV exposure. This cohort had only TCR beta chains sequenced, and the lack of alpha or paired-chain data limited which features could be detected. A later analysis associated approximately 17,000 TCR beta sequences with specific HLA alleles at a false discovery rate of 0.05. In a later analysis, the rate of TCR association differed among HLA loci, with DRB1 alleles having the most associated TCRs and HLA-C alleles having the fewest. Presence/absence analyses assumed roughly uniform sequencing depth across donors, an assumption that may not hold. In both the original and validation cohorts, the classifier was reported to diagnose cytomegalovirus status with high specificity and sensitivity. It was suggested by the authors that the approach could potentially be generalized to other disease states and immunological phenotypes. A further reported finding was that TCR beta sequences accurately predicted the HLA-A and HLA-B alleles for most subjects in the first cohort. In a later genetic analysis, a missense DCLRE1C variant was associated with V-gene and J-gene trimming of TCR beta chains, and the association was replicated in an independent cohort. Some IMGT-functional V segments, including TRBV6-2 and TRBV6-3, could not be distinguished by the 87-base-pair reads and were therefore excluded. CMV serostatus was the only immune exposure information available for the cohort. A later analysis reported that several top co-occurrence clusters appeared linked to parvovirus B19, influenza, CMV and Epstein-Barr virus. Linkage disequilibrium might explain the correlated functional status among segregating V segments, but an unknown experimental factor could not be excluded. Because counts were too low, approximately 15 rarely observed V segments, including chromosome 9 orphons, were excluded from the earlier analysis of under 650 of the donors. A few of the identified cytomegalovirus-associated TCR beta chains were confirmed in vitro to be specific for cytomegalovirus antigens. The study gave a list of 150 to 200 TCR beta chains associated with cytomegalovirus.

The CDR3, cysteine through phenylalanine, is 17 amino acids long. CDR3 DNA only is kept here, 51 bases in frame from base 1. The germline V gene provides CDR1 ENHRY and CDR2 SYGVKD. V is pared back by 4 bases and J by 0 bases, with 15 bases lying between the germline termini. Concerning this clone: Its target antigen remains unknown. No much larger clonotype is one base removed from it; base qualities were not supplied.

The method was the immunoSEQ multiplex PCR assay. The multiplex PCR relied on a mix of 60 forward primers for TCR Vbeta segments and 13 reverse primers for TCR Jbeta segments. The CDR3 region of rearranged TCR beta genes was amplified from genomic DNA by a multiplex PCR assay. The Illumina HiSeq System was used to sequence the amplified TCR beta libraries as 87-base-pair reads. The authors' pipeline ran thus. Across the 600 to 700 repertoires, a later analysis counted about 81 million unique TCR beta chains, 9 million to 14 million of which were shared by at least two donors. Raw reads were error-corrected and collapsed into unique sequences by a nearest-neighbor algorithm in which closely related sequences were merged to remove PCR and sequencing errors. V, D and J gene segments were assigned by aligning CDR3 sequences to IMGT reference sequences. Each retained sequence needed at least a six-nucleotide match to both a V gene segment and a J gene segment. Rearrangements were called productive when the CDR3 lacked stop codons and stayed in frame with V and J; all others were non-productive. CDR3 was defined by IMGT convention, running from the second conserved V-encoded cysteine to the conserved J-encoded phenylalanine. In an earlier analysis of around 570 of the donors, sequences lacking an unambiguous match to a single V gene segment were excluded. An earlier analysis of several hundred of the donors classified V segments as functional when productive rearrangements were above 56.7% and as segregating when the standard deviation between donors was above 5%. A statistical classification framework was built to diagnose cytomegalovirus status from the catalog of TCR beta chain sequences. V and J gene assignment, in a later analysis, came from comparing TCR nucleotide sequences with IMGT/GENE-DB human TR gene sequences. Using the TCRdist pipeline, a later analysis assigned CDR3 sequences along with most-parsimonious VDJ recombination scenarios. In a later analysis, each TCR beta chain was defined by its CDR3 amino acid sequence together with its V-gene family, and reads lacking a unique V-gene family were excluded. To address suspected cross-contamination and a sequencing artifact, a later analysis removed 450 to 700 highly shared, low-generation-probability nucleotide sequences. For each public chain, a later analysis derived a clonal expansion index from normalized ranks of inferred template counts within each repertoire. In a later analysis, generation probabilities were computed with a VDJ recombination model fitted to out-of-frame rearrangements, and the resulting probabilities were checked against IGoR. Hypergeometric tests were used in a later analysis to score TCR-TCR, TCR-HLA and TCR-CMV co-occurrence, with a repertoire-size bias correction applied to the TCR pairs. A later analysis estimated false discovery rates by permuting HLA or CMV assignments 20 times. In a later analysis, co-occurring TCRs were grouped with DBSCAN, and TCRdist sequence similarity was added when clustering was performed within HLA-allele-positive subsets. For co-occurrence clustering, repertoires with fewer than 30,000 or more than 120,000 public chains were excluded, along with roughly 5 repertoires with anomalous nucleotide sharing. What TCRdb holds here is the immuneACCESS table cut down to in-frame rearrangements. Part of the clones is not present; checked against another copy, under half of the missing clones reflect an unresolved V gene, and the others are unexplained. D and trimming come from the DNA, and the V and J calls and clone size come from that table. The sample table contains about 160,000 clones; only one count was recorded for under 85% of them. The biggest ten clones account for more than 1.1% of the sample.

The cohort was made up of several hundred healthy bone marrow donors. Cohort members were all nominally healthy when sampled, although unrecorded immune exposures were likely present. The donor was CMV seronegative and was included in the group of several hundred seronegative cohort members. A peripheral blood sample was collected from each donor, and TCR beta sequencing was performed on peripheral blood mononuclear cells. The Qiagen DNeasy Blood Extraction Kit was used to extract genomic DNA from the blood cell samples. In this chain, TRBV10-3 is recombined with TRBJ1-4; a confident D gene designation cannot be given. Input material: PBMCs. This TCR derives from a woman aged 30 to 39 in good health and CMV-seronegative. DNA sequence: TGTGCCATCAGTGCACAGAGCCTACCCGCAACTAATGAAAAACTGTTTTTT. This codes for CAISAQSLPATNEKLFF.